This record covers a single T cell receptor (beta chain). Germline lookup yields CDR1 MRHNA and CDR2 SNTAGT. The CDR3 loop spans 15 amino acids. V lost 0 bases and J lost 7; bases outside the gene matches: 5. The sample originates from a study of blood T cell repertoires in COVID-19. At the level of the study: T cells, B-cell-depleted T cells, or PBMCs provided the cDNA or gDNA that served as material.

The repertoire was sequenced with immunoSEQ multiplex PCR; TCRdb's copy has only in-frame clones and lacks some. The table has fewer than 350,000 clones, approximately 91% seen once; the top ten hold roughly a tenth. This chain uses TRBV6-4 with TRBJ2-3, with 9 bases that match TRBD2. The receptor comes from a woman between 35 and 50 years old who had recovered from COVID-19. Sequencing was performed on PBMCs or T cells enriched from blood (not recorded which). CDR3 sequence: CASSDSAGGPHTQYF. The CDR3 DNA is TGTGCCAGCAGTGACTCGGCGGGGGGGCCGCATACGCAGTATTTT.